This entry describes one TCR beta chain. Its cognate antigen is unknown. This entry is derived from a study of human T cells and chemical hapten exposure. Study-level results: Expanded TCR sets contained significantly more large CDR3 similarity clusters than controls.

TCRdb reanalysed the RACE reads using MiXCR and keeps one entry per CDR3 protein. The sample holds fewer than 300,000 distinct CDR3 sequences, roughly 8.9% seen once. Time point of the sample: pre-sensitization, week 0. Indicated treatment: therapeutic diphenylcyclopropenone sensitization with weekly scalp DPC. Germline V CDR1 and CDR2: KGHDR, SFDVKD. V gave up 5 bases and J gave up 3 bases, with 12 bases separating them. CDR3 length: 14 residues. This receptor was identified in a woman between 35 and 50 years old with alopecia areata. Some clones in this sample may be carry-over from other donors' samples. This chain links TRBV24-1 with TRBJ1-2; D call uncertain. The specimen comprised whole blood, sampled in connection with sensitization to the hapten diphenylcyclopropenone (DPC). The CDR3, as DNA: TGTGCCACCAGTGGGGCACCTGTAGACTATGGCTACACCTTC. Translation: CATSGAPVDYGYTF.